The rows below give T cell receptor beta chains drawn from one sample of a study of vaccination effects on CD4 cells after COVID-19. The method was immunoSEQ multiplex PCR; TCRdb's version includes in-frame clones alone and lacks a portion of them. This table has tens of thousands of clones, roughly 71% appearing once. Their target antigens are unknown. Sequenced here: CD4+ T cells from PBMCs cultured with SARS-CoV-2 spike peptides, sampled before COVID-19 vaccination. The source is a human donor who had a prior SARS-CoV-2 infection. Each CDR3 is given with its conserved first and last residue. D genes are given only for firm matches. Only some rows state a clone size, as once, few, many or a class for expanded clones.

j_gene: TRBJ2-3; abundance: few; d_gene: NA; v_gene: TRBV27; CDR3nt: TGTGCCAGCAGTTTATTCTTGGGCACCGGGGGCACAGATACGCAGTATTTT; CDR3aa: CASSLFLGTGGTDTQYF
j_gene: TRBJ2-5; abundance: large; d_gene: TRBD2; v_gene: TRBV6-5; CDR3nt: TGTGCCAGCAGTTACGGGACTAGCGGGGGGTGGGTCCAGTACTTC; CDR3aa: CASSYGTSGGWVQYF
j_gene: TRBJ1-4; abundance: NA; d_gene: NA; v_gene: TRBV7-3; CDR3nt: TGTGCCAGCAGCCCAAACCCACCCAGAAAGAATGAAAAACTGTTTTTT; CDR3aa: CASSPNPPRKNEKLFF
j_gene: TRBJ2-6; abundance: NA; d_gene: NA; v_gene: TRBV13; CDR3nt: TGTGCCAGCAGCTTAACTCTAAACAGGATAAGCTCTGGGGCCAACGTCCTGACTTTC; CDR3aa: CASSLTLNRISSGANVLTF
j_gene: TRBJ2-7; abundance: NA; d_gene: NA; v_gene: TRBV4-2; CDR3nt: TGTGCCAGCAGCCCCCGGTACAAGGGTAGCTCCTACGAGCAGTACTTC; CDR3aa: CASSPRYKGSSYEQYF
j_gene: TRBJ2-7; abundance: once; d_gene: TRBD2; v_gene: TRBV6-5; CDR3nt: TGTGCCAGCGCTGAGCGGGGGACCTCCTACGAGCAGTACTTC; CDR3aa: CASAERGTSYEQYF
j_gene: TRBJ2-3; abundance: NA; d_gene: TRBD1; v_gene: TRBV5-1; CDR3nt: TGCGCCAGCAGCTTGGGTCAGGGGGCGGGAGATACGCAGTATTTT; CDR3aa: CASSLGQGAGDTQYF
j_gene: TRBJ2-7; abundance: NA; d_gene: TRBD1; v_gene: TRBV20-1; CDR3nt: TGCAGTGCTAGTATTCGGACAGGTACATACGAGCAGTACTTC; CDR3aa: CSASIRTGTYEQYF
j_gene: TRBJ2-2; abundance: NA; d_gene: NA; v_gene: TRBV13; CDR3nt: TGTGCCAGCAGCACCAGACAGGTTAGGAACACCGGGGAGCTGTTTTTT; CDR3aa: CASSTRQVRNTGELFF
j_gene: TRBJ1-1; abundance: NA; d_gene: TRBD1; v_gene: TRBV19; CDR3nt: TGTGCCAGTGGAAAAACCAGGGGGGGGGAAGCTTTCTTT; CDR3aa: CASGKTRGGEAFF
j_gene: TRBJ2-3; abundance: NA; d_gene: TRBD2; v_gene: TRBV7-2; CDR3nt: TGTGCCAGCAGACGAACTAGCGGGAGGGGGGGCACAGATACGCAGTATTTT; CDR3aa: CASRRTSGRGGTDTQYF
j_gene: TRBJ2-2; abundance: NA; d_gene: TRBD2; v_gene: TRBV20-1; CDR3nt: TGCAGTGCTAGTGGCCGGGGGGGCGCCGGGGAGCTGTTTTTT; CDR3aa: CSASGRGGAGELFF
j_gene: TRBJ1-1; abundance: NA; d_gene: TRBD1; v_gene: TRBV29-1; CDR3nt: TGCAGCGTTGTTCCCAGGGGGCCCACTGAAGCTTTCTTT; CDR3aa: CSVVPRGPTEAFF
j_gene: TRBJ2-7; abundance: NA; d_gene: TRBD2; v_gene: TRBV20-1; CDR3nt: TGCAGTGCTAGTAGCGGACTAGCGGCCTACGAGCAGTACTTC; CDR3aa: CSASSGLAAYEQYF
j_gene: TRBJ1-1; abundance: large; d_gene: NA; v_gene: TRBV6-6; CDR3nt: TGTGCCAGCAGCCGAGAGAGGGACGCTGAAGCTTTCTTT; CDR3aa: CASSRERDAEAFF
j_gene: TRBJ1-5; abundance: NA; d_gene: TRBD1; v_gene: TRBV19; CDR3nt: TGTGCCAGCACACGGGACAGGGGAATTCAGCCCCAGCATTTT; CDR3aa: CASTRDRGIQPQHF
j_gene: TRBJ2-5; abundance: NA; d_gene: TRBD2; v_gene: TRBV19; CDR3nt: TGTGCCAGTGCGCCCGGACTAGCGGGGGAAGAGACCCAGTACTTC; CDR3aa: CASAPGLAGEETQYF
j_gene: TRBJ1-4; abundance: few; d_gene: NA; v_gene: TRBV4-2; CDR3nt: TGTGCCAGCAGCCAAGACTTATCTAAGATAATAGGTGAAAAACTGTTTTTT; CDR3aa: CASSQDLSKIIGEKLFF
j_gene: TRBJ1-1; abundance: once; d_gene: NA; v_gene: TRBV7-9; CDR3nt: TGTGCCAGCAGCCTAAGGACAGATGACACTGAAGCTTTCTTT; CDR3aa: CASSLRTDDTEAFF
j_gene: TRBJ1-1; abundance: NA; d_gene: NA; v_gene: TRBV5-1; CDR3nt: TGCGCCAGCAGCCCTAACCCGGGCAGCACTGAAGCTTTCTTT; CDR3aa: CASSPNPGSTEAFF
j_gene: TRBJ1-4; abundance: NA; d_gene: NA; v_gene: TRBV9; CDR3nt: TGTGCCAGCAGCTATACCAGCGGACGGGGGGATGAAAAACTGTTTTTT; CDR3aa: CASSYTSGRGDEKLFF
j_gene: TRBJ2-3; abundance: NA; d_gene: NA; v_gene: TRBV3-1/TRBV3-2; CDR3nt: TGTGCCAGCAGCCAAGATAGGGCAGGAACGCAGTATTTT; CDR3aa: CASSQDRAGTQYF
j_gene: TRBJ2-1; abundance: NA; d_gene: TRBD2; v_gene: TRBV7-3; CDR3nt: TGTGCCAGCAGCGCGGGGGGCCACAATGAGCAGTTCTTC; CDR3aa: CASSAGGHNEQFF
j_gene: TRBJ1-6; abundance: NA; d_gene: NA; v_gene: TRBV3-1/TRBV3-2; CDR3nt: TGTGCCAGCAGCCAAGGCCCCTTCGACTCACCCCTCCACTTT; CDR3aa: CASSQGPFDSPLHF
j_gene: TRBJ2-2; abundance: NA; d_gene: TRBD2; v_gene: TRBV18; CDR3nt: TGTGCCAGCTCGTCGGGACTAGCCGCGAACACCGGGGAGCTGTTTTTT; CDR3aa: CASSSGLAANTGELFF
j_gene: TRBJ2-7; abundance: NA; d_gene: NA; v_gene: TRBV18; CDR3nt: TGTGCCAGCTCACCACCTGGCAGGGGCCCCCTCGAGCAGTACTTC; CDR3aa: CASSPPGRGPLEQYF
j_gene: TRBJ2-7; abundance: NA; d_gene: TRBD2; v_gene: TRBV10-3; CDR3nt: TGTGCCATCAGTGAGGTAGAGGACGGGGGGGCTTACGAGCAGTACTTC; CDR3aa: CAISEVEDGGAYEQYF
j_gene: TRBJ2-3; abundance: NA; d_gene: NA; v_gene: TRBV19; CDR3nt: TGTGCCAGTACTCCCGGACTGGGAAGTGGAGGTACGCAGTATTTT; CDR3aa: CASTPGLGSGGTQYF
j_gene: TRBJ1-1; abundance: few; d_gene: NA; v_gene: TRBV18; CDR3nt: TGTGCCAGCTCATTACAGGGGAACACTGAAGCTTTCTTT; CDR3aa: CASSLQGNTEAFF
j_gene: TRBJ2-7; abundance: NA; d_gene: NA; v_gene: TRBV11-1; CDR3nt: TGTGCCAGCAGTCGGGAGCGGGCCTACGAGCAGTACTTC; CDR3aa: CASSRERAYEQYF
j_gene: TRBJ2-1; abundance: NA; d_gene: TRBD2; v_gene: TRBV20-1; CDR3nt: TGCAGTGCTAGTCCAAGACTAGCGGGCGAGGTGGGCGAGCAGTTCTTC; CDR3aa: CSASPRLAGEVGEQFF
j_gene: TRBJ1-1; abundance: NA; d_gene: NA; v_gene: TRBV4-3; CDR3nt: TGCGCCAGCAGCCAAGACAGGAACACTGAAGCTTTCTTT; CDR3aa: CASSQDRNTEAFF
j_gene: TRBJ2-5; abundance: NA; d_gene: TRBD2; v_gene: TRBV5-1; CDR3nt: TGCGCCAGCAGCTTGGCCGTGGCTAGCGGGGGGCCCTATCGAGAGACCCAGTACTTC; CDR3aa: CASSLAVASGGPYRETQYF
j_gene: TRBJ2-4; abundance: NA; d_gene: NA; v_gene: TRBV3-1/TRBV3-2; CDR3nt: TGTGCCAGCAGCCCCAGGGGGGGGGCTAACATTCAGTACTTC; CDR3aa: CASSPRGGANIQYF
j_gene: TRBJ1-4; abundance: once; d_gene: TRBD1; v_gene: TRBV6-5; CDR3nt: TGTGCCACCAGGAGACAGGGTAATGAAAAACTGTTTTTT; CDR3aa: CATRRQGNEKLFF
j_gene: TRBJ2-3; abundance: NA; d_gene: NA; v_gene: TRBV12-2; CDR3nt: TGTGCAAGTCGCCCCAATTCCGGGGCACGCACAGATACGCAGTATTTT; CDR3aa: CASRPNSGARTDTQYF
j_gene: TRBJ2-5; abundance: NA; d_gene: NA; v_gene: TRBV5-1; CDR3nt: TGCGCCAGCAGCCCCCAAACAGGCCAAGAGACCCAGTACTTC; CDR3aa: CASSPQTGQETQYF
j_gene: TRBJ2-5; abundance: NA; d_gene: TRBD2; v_gene: TRBV14; CDR3nt: TGTGCCAGCAGCCGAAGGACTAGCGGGAGTAGGGAGACCCAGTACTTC; CDR3aa: CASSRRTSGSRETQYF
j_gene: TRBJ2-1; abundance: NA; d_gene: NA; v_gene: TRBV11-2; CDR3nt: TGTGCCAGCAGCTTAATGTTATACGACAATGAGCAGTTCTTC; CDR3aa: CASSLMLYDNEQFF
j_gene: TRBJ2-3; abundance: few; d_gene: NA; v_gene: TRBV2; CDR3nt: TGTGCCAGCAGTGAGGCTCCGGGAGCCATTTATAGAGCAGATACGCAGTATTTT; CDR3aa: CASSEAPGAIYRADTQYF
j_gene: TRBJ2-1; abundance: NA; d_gene: NA; v_gene: TRBV6-5; CDR3nt: TGTGCCAGCAGCGTGGGTAAATCCTACAATGAGCAGTTCTTC; CDR3aa: CASSVGKSYNEQFF
j_gene: TRBJ2-7; abundance: NA; d_gene: NA; v_gene: TRBV6-5; CDR3nt: TGTGCCAGCACGGTACAGGTCCCCTACGAGCAGTACTTC; CDR3aa: CASTVQVPYEQYF
j_gene: TRBJ2-3; abundance: once; d_gene: NA; v_gene: TRBV5-1; CDR3nt: TGCGCCAGCAGCTCAAGTAAATACACAGATACGCAGTATTTT; CDR3aa: CASSSSKYTDTQYF
j_gene: TRBJ2-1; abundance: NA; d_gene: NA; v_gene: TRBV4-2; CDR3nt: TGTGCCAGCAGCCAAGATGGGCGGTACAATGAGCAGTTCTTC; CDR3aa: CASSQDGRYNEQFF
j_gene: TRBJ1-2; abundance: NA; d_gene: TRBD1; v_gene: TRBV19; CDR3nt: TGTGCCAGTAGTATTATTTCTAGGGGACAGCTTAACTATGGCTACACCTTC; CDR3aa: CASSIISRGQLNYGYTF
j_gene: TRBJ1-1; abundance: few; d_gene: NA; v_gene: TRBV6-5; CDR3nt: TGTGCCAGCAACGGTGACAGTTCAGGAGCTTTCTTT; CDR3aa: CASNGDSSGAFF
j_gene: TRBJ2-3; abundance: few; d_gene: NA; v_gene: TRBV9; CDR3nt: TGTGCCAGCAGCGCCGCCCTTACAGATACGCAGTATTTT; CDR3aa: CASSAALTDTQYF
j_gene: TRBJ1-2; abundance: NA; d_gene: NA; v_gene: TRBV2; CDR3nt: TGTGCCAGCCCCGGTGGGCTTAACTATGGCTACACCTTC; CDR3aa: CASPGGLNYGYTF
j_gene: TRBJ2-7; abundance: NA; d_gene: TRBD2; v_gene: TRBV15; CDR3nt: TGTGCCACCAGCGGGGGACTAGCATTGCTGTACGAGCAGTACTTC; CDR3aa: CATSGGLALLYEQYF
j_gene: TRBJ2-1; abundance: NA; d_gene: TRBD2; v_gene: TRBV7-9; CDR3nt: TGTGCCAGCAGCAGGCCCCCGGGACTAAAACCCTACAATGAGCAGTTCTTC; CDR3aa: CASSRPPGLKPYNEQFF
j_gene: TRBJ1-2; abundance: NA; d_gene: NA; v_gene: TRBV5-5; CDR3nt: TGTGCCAGCTCGACATTCAGGGTCTTTAACTATGGCTACACCTTC; CDR3aa: CASSTFRVFNYGYTF
j_gene: TRBJ1-2; abundance: NA; d_gene: TRBD1; v_gene: TRBV7-9; CDR3nt: TGTGCCAGCAGCATGGGACAGGGCTTAACTTATGGCTACACCTTC; CDR3aa: CASSMGQGLTYGYTF
j_gene: TRBJ1-1; abundance: NA; d_gene: NA; v_gene: TRBV15; CDR3nt: TGTGCCACCAGCAGGGAAAAGACGGTAAACACTGAAGCTTTCTTT; CDR3aa: CATSREKTVNTEAFF
j_gene: TRBJ1-3; abundance: NA; d_gene: NA; v_gene: TRBV7-2; CDR3nt: TGTGCCAGCAGCTTTTACCCCGGCTCTGGAAACACCATATATTTT; CDR3aa: CASSFYPGSGNTIYF
j_gene: TRBJ2-1; abundance: NA; d_gene: TRBD2; v_gene: TRBV30; CDR3nt: TGTGCCTGGAGTACTAGCGGGGGGGCTAATGAGCAGTTCTTC; CDR3aa: CAWSTSGGANEQFF